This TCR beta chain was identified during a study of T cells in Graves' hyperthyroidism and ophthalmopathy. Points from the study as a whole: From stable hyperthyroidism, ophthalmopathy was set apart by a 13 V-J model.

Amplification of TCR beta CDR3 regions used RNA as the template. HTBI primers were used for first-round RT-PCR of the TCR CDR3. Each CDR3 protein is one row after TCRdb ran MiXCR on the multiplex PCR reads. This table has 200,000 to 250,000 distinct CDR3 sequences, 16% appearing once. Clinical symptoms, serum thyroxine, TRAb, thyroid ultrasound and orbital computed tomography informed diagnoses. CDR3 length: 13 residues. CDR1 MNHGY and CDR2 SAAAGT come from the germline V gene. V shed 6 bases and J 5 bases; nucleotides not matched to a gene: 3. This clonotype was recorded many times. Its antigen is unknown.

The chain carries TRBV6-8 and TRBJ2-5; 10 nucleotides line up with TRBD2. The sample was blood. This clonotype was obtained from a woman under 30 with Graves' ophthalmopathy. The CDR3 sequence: CASSTLAGETQYF. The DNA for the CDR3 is TGTGCCAGCAGCACACTAGCGGGGGAGACCCAGTACTTC.